This entry features one TCR beta chain sequence. Clones were sequenced by immunoSEQ multiplex PCR, and TCRdb holds only the in-frame ones, with some missing. This sample has approximately 330,000 clones, with just under 90% found just once. The source of the sample is a study of blood T cell repertoires in COVID-19. Germline CDR1 MNHEY, CDR2 SVGEGT. CDR3 size: 15 residues. V was trimmed by 3 bases and J by 4 bases, leaving 12 bases between them. The TCR sequence derives from a woman under 40 who had recovered from COVID-19. Sequencing was performed on PBMCs or T cells enriched from blood (not recorded which). The chain links TRBV6-2 or TRBV6-3 to TRBJ2-2; D may be TRBD1 (5 bases). The CDR3 sequence: CASSYLPGSTGELFF. CDR3 nucleotides: TGTGCCAGCAGTTATCTCCCAGGGTCCACCGGGGAGCTGTTTTTT.